This TCR beta chain was retrieved from a study of blood T cell repertoires in COVID-19. Study-level information: Sites across the United States, Italy and Spain contributed samples from acute and convalescent COVID-19. T cells, B-cell-depleted T cells, or PBMCs supplied cDNA or gDNA.

Germline values: CDR1 SGHNT, CDR2 YYREEE (reference sequence). The CDR3 loop spans 16 amino acids. V trimming: 3 bases; J trimming: 5 bases; junction bases outside the gene matches: 9. In the study's own analysis: Reference gene primers were amplified, and this amplification served to estimate nucleated cell counts. The table came from immunoSEQ multiplex PCR; TCRdb's copy has only in-frame clones and leaves some out. V and J calls plus clone size are reproduced from that table; the DNA served to infer D and trimming. The data contain some 300,000 clones, around 84% of them singletons. This clone appeared a single time.

Sequencing was carried out using peripheral blood. The TCR originated in an older man with acute or convalescent COVID-19. The chain is built from TRBV5-4 and TRBJ2-2, with 8 bases matching TRBD1. CDR3 protein: CASSSGQGGRTGELFF. DNA for the CDR3: TGTGCCAGCAGCTCTGGACAGGGCGGGCGGACCGGGGAGCTGTTTTTT.